What follows is one TCR beta chain and its context. What it recognizes is unknown. This specimen comes from a study of tissue T cells after allogeneic stem cell transplantation. Study information: Pathologist review favored tissue samples showing histologically apparent lymphocytes. Study-level results: This small cohort was clinically heterogeneous, and sampling depth was a limitation. Across patients, clones rarely overlapped, yet motif clusters were shared tissue-specifically.

Per the germline V gene, CDR1 is SQVTM and CDR2 is ANQGSEA. This CDR3 is 11 amino acids long. V was trimmed by 8 bases and J by 5 bases, leaving 12 bases between them. Autopsy tissues spanned esophagus to rectum, liver, skin, and lymphoid organs including spleen. Clones were sequenced by immunoSEQ multiplex PCR, and TCRdb holds only the in-frame ones, with some missing. The sample lists some 10,000 clones, approximately 65% seen once, with 20% to 30% in the top ten. This TCR came from a male donor at least 60 years old with lung cancer. The input for sequencing was tissue from the stomach, taken at autopsy. This chain uses TRBV29-1 with TRBJ1-1; D is undetermined. CDR3 coding DNA: TGCAGCTCAGGAATGGGGACTGAAGCTTTCTTT. It codes for CSSGMGTEAFF.